This paragraph reports one T cell receptor (beta chain). The data were taken from a study of blood T cell repertoires in COVID-19. Across the whole study: Whether acute or convalescent, the COVID-19 samples came from the United States, Italy and Spain. PBMCs, B-cell-depleted T cells, or T cells were the source of the cDNA or gDNA that made up the material.

The germline CDR1 and CDR2 sequences are SNHLY and FYNNEI. J gave up 2 bases and V 8 bases, and 7 bases lay outside the gene matches. This CDR3 region has 15 residues. Per the study methods: It was from reference gene primer amplification that nucleated cell counts were estimated. TCRdb's copy holds only in-frame clones and misses some; the assay was immunoSEQ multiplex PCR. That table furnishes V, J and clone size, whereas the DNA furnished D and trimming. Of roughly 100,000 clones in the sample, approximately 80% were seen once. This chain links TRBV2 with TRBJ2-5, with 11 bases aligning to TRBD1. Sequencing used peripheral blood. This TCR came from a woman aged 55-70 years with acute or convalescent COVID-19. The DNA for the CDR3 is TGTGCCAGCCTCCCCTGGGACAGGGGGCAAGAGACCCAGTACTTC. This translates into CASLPWDRGQETQYF.